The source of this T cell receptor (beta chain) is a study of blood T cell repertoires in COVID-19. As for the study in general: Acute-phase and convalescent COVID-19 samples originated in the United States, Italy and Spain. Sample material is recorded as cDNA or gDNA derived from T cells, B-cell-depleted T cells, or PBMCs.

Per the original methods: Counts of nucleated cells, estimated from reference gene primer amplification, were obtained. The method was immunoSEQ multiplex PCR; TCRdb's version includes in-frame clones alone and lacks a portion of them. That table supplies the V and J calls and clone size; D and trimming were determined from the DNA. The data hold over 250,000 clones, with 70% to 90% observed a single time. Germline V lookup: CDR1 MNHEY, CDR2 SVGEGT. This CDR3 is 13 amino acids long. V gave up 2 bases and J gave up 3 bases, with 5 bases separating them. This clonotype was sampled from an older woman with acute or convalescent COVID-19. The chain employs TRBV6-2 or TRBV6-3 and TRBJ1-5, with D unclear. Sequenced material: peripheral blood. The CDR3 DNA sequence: TGTGCCAGCAGTTACGAGGACAATCAGCCCCAGCATTTT. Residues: CASSYEDNQPQHF.